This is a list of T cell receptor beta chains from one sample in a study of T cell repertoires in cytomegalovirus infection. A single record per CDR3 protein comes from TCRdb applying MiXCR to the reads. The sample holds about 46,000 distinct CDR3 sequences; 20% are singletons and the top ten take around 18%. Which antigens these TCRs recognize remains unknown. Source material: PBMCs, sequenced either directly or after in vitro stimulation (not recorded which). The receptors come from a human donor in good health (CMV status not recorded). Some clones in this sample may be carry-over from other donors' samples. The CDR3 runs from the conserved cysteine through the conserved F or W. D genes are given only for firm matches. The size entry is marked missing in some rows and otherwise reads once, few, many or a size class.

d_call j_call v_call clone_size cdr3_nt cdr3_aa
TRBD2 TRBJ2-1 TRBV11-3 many TGTGCCAGCAGAAGTCTGGGCGGGAGCCCCATTTACAATGAGCAGTTCTTC CASRSLGGSPIYNEQFF
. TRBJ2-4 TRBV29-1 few TGCAGCGGAACCGGAGGGGGTACCATTCAGTACTTC CSGTGGGTIQYF
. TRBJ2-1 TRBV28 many TGTGCCAGCAGTTTTCGTATAGGAGAGGCTGAGCAGTTCTTC CASSFRIGEAEQFF
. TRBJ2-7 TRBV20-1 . TGCAGTGCTAGAGATGGGGGACTTTCCTACGAGCAGTACTTC CSARDGGLSYEQYF
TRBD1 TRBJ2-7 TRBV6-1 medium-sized TGTGCCAGCAGCCCCGGGACAGCCTTCTACGAGCAGTACTTC CASSPGTAFYEQYF
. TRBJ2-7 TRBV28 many TGTGCCAGTTCTGGCCCCGCCTCCTACGAGCAGTACTTC CASSGPASYEQYF
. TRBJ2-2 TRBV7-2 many TGTGCCAGCATCAAAGACAGTATCGGGGCTAGCACCGGGGAGCTGTTTTTT CASIKDSIGASTGELFF
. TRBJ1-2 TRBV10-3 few TGTGCCATCAGTGAGTTCAGGCAGGGCATGGGCTACACCTTC CAISEFRQGMGYTF
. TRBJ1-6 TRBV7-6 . TGTGCCAGCAGCTTGTTTCAGAATAATTCACCCCTCCACTTT CASSLFQNNSPLHF
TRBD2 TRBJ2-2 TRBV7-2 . TGTGCCAGCAGCTTAGACCCCCCGGGACTAGCGGGGGGACTCTCGAACACCGGGGAGCTGTTTTTT CASSLDPPGLAGGLSNTGELFF
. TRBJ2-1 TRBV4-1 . TGCGCCAGCAGCCAACCAGTCCGCTCCTACAATGAGCAGTTCTTC CASSQPVRSYNEQFF
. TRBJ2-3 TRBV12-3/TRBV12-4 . TGTGCCAGCAGTTTACTGGGGGGCGGGCGGGCAGATACGCAGTATTTT CASSLLGGGRADTQYF
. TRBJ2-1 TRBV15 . TGTGCCACCAGCAGAGCTAACGTCGGTGAGCAGTTCTTC CATSRANVGEQFF
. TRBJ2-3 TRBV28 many TGTGCCAGCAGGTCTCCGCCCCCTTCAGGCCCTTCATATACGCAGTATTTT CASRSPPPSGPSYTQYF
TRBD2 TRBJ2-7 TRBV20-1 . TGCAGTGCTAGAGCCGGGGGGGCCTCCTACGAGCAGTACTTC CSARAGGASYEQYF
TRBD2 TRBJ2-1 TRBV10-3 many TGTGCCATCAGTGGACTAGCGGATGAGCAGTTCTTC CAISGLADEQFF
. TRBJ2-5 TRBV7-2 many TGTGCCAGCAGCTCAGGGGTAGGAGAGACCCAGTACTTC CASSSGVGETQYF
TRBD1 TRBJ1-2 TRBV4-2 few TGTGCCAGCAGCCAGGGGGACAGGGGTGACTATGGCTACACCTTC CASSQGDRGDYGYTF
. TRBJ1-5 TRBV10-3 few TGTGCCATCAGTGGGGGGCAGGGATGGAATCAGCCCCAGCATTTT CAISGGQGWNQPQHF
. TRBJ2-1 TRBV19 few TGTGCCAGTAGCCACTCCGGGGGCGCTTACAATGAGCAGTTCTTC CASSHSGGAYNEQFF
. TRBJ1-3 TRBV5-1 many TGCGCCAGCAGCTTGGGGCTCGGAAACACCATATATTTT CASSLGLGNTIYF
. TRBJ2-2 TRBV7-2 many TGTGCCAGCAGCTTCAAGCTAGCCGGGGAGCTGTTTTTT CASSFKLAGELFF
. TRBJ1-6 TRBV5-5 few TGTGCCAGCAGGTACCCCGGGACATCAAGTAATTCACCCCTCCACTTT CASRYPGTSSNSPLHF
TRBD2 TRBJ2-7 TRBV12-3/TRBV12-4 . TGTGCCAGCAGTTTAACTAGCGGTTACGAGCAGTACTTC CASSLTSGYEQYF
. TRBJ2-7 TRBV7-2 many TGTGCCAGCAGCTCGGTCAAGGAGTCCGAGCAGTACTTC CASSSVKESEQYF
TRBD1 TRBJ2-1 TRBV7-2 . TGTGCCACCTTAATGGACAGGGTCAACAATGAGCAGTTCTTC CATLMDRVNNEQFF
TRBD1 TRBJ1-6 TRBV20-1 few TGCAGTGCCATCTTACAGGGGTATAATTCACCCCTCCACTTT CSAILQGYNSPLHF
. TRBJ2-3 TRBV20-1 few TGCAGTGCTAGAATCGGGGCGACAGATACGCAGTATTTT CSARIGATDTQYF
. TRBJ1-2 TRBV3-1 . TGTGCCAGCAGTTTGGCCGGCGGGCGATCGGGTGGCTACACCTTC CASSLAGGRSGGYTF
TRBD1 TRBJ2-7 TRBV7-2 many TGTGCCAGCAGCACCCCTTCCGGGACAGATAAGCAGTACTTC CASSTPSGTDKQYF
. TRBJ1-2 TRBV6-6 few TGTGCCAGCAGTCCCGGGAACTACTATGGCTACACCTTC CASSPGNYYGYTF
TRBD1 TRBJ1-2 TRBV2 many TGTGCCAGCAGTGATGGGGACAGAGGAAACCGAAACTATGGCTACACCTTC CASSDGDRGNRNYGYTF
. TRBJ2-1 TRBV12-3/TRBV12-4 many TGTGCCAGCAGTTTATACCGTGCCAATGAGCAGTTCTTC CASSLYRANEQFF
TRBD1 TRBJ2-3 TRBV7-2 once TGTGCCAGCAGCTTAGCTGAGACAGGGGGCGGGTCAGATACGCAGTATTTT CASSLAETGGGSDTQYF
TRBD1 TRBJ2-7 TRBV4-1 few TGTGCCAGCAGCCAAGGGGGCCCAGGTTCAAGCTCCTACGAGCAGTACTTC CASSQGGPGSSSYEQYF
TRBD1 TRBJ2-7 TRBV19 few TGTGCCAGTAGGGGGACAGGGGTCGCCTACGAGCAGTACTTC CASRGTGVAYEQYF
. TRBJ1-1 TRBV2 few TGTGCCAGCAGAGGGCCCACCACTCTTTACGGAGCTTTCTTT CASRGPTTLYGAFF
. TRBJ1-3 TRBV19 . TGTGCCAGTTACCGCGGGGCAGCCGGAAACACCATATATTTT CASYRGAAGNTIYF